A selection of T cell receptor beta chains follows, all from one sample in a study of cytomegalovirus exposure and HLA in healthy donors. Using immunoSEQ multiplex PCR, the repertoire was profiled, and TCRdb retains in-frame clones only, with some absent. The sample records about 89,000 clones, around 86% being singletons. What was sequenced was PBMCs. The receptors shown here come from a female donor in good health and CMV-seropositive. Each CDR3 is given with its conserved first and last residue. D genes are given only for firm matches. Only part of the rows carry a size: once, few, many, or a class if the clone is expanded.

>TRBJ2-7|TRBV27|NA|NA
TGTGCCAGCAGGTTCAGGGGACGGCAGTACTTC
CASRFRGRQYF
>TRBJ1-5|TRBV30|NA|NA
TGTGCCTGGAGTGTACTTTTTTGTGGGGGCTACAATCAGCCCCAGCATTTT
CAWSVLFCGGYNQPQHF
>TRBJ2-7|TRBV15|NA|NA
TGTGCCACCAGCAGAGGTGGAGGACCCTACGAGCAGTACTTC
CATSRGGGPYEQYF
>TRBJ2-5|TRBV6-6|NA|NA
TGTGCCAGCAGACCCACTCTGGAGGGGGCCCAGGAGACCCAGTACTTC
CASRPTLEGAQETQYF
>TRBJ2-2|TRBV30|NA|NA
TGTGCCTGGAGCCCCTCCCTCGGGGAGCTGTTTTTT
CAWSPSLGELFF
>TRBJ2-7|TRBV13|TRBD2|once
TGTGCCAGCAGCCGACTAGCGGGGGGGCCTGAGCAGTACTTC
CASSRLAGGPEQYF
>TRBJ2-1|TRBV2|NA|NA
TGTGCCAGCAGTGAAGAGGCAGGGGATTATGAGCAGTTCTTC
CASSEEAGDYEQFF
>TRBJ1-2|TRBV6-5|NA|NA
TGTGCCAGCAGTTACGGGAAAGGGGATGGCTACCCCTTC
CASSYGKGDGYPF
>TRBJ2-7|TRBV13|NA|NA
TGTGCCAGCAGCTTAGACCGAGACAGCCACTACGAGCAGTACTTC
CASSLDRDSHYEQYF
>TRBJ1-5|TRBV6-5|NA|few
TGTGCCAGCGGGGGAGGGGGCAATCAGCCCCAGCATTTT
CASGGGGNQPQHF
>TRBJ1-2|TRBV6-5|TRBD1|NA
TGTGCCAGCAGTTACACGGACAGGGTCTCCTATGGCTACACCTTC
CASSYTDRVSYGYTF
>TRBJ2-3|TRBV27|TRBD2|NA
TGTGCCAGCAGTTTATCACTAGCGGGAGTGGGTACAGATACGCAGTATTTT
CASSLSLAGVGTDTQYF
>TRBJ2-3|TRBV9|NA|NA
TGTGCCAGCAGCGAGACGGTGGGGCAGTCTACTAGCACAGATACGCAGTATTTT
CASSETVGQSTSTDTQYF
>TRBJ1-2|TRBV10-2|TRBD1|NA
TGCGCCAGCAGCGGACAGGGGGCTTATGGCTACACCTTC
CASSGQGAYGYTF
>TRBJ2-6|TRBV19|TRBD2|NA
TGTGCCAGTAGTAAGGGACTAGCGGGTGGGGCCAACGTCCTGACTTTC
CASSKGLAGGANVLTF
>TRBJ2-4|TRBV19|TRBD2|NA
TGTGCCAGTAGACGAGCGGGGGGTCTAGCCAAAAACATTCAGTACTTC
CASRRAGGLAKNIQYF
>TRBJ1-3|TRBV14|NA|NA
TGTGCCAGCAGCCAAGATTTAACAGGCTCTGGAAACACCATATATTTT
CASSQDLTGSGNTIYF
>TRBJ2-7|TRBV7-3|NA|NA
TGTGCCAGCAGCTTCGGAGACGTCCCCTACGAGCAGTACTTC
CASSFGDVPYEQYF
>TRBJ1-2|TRBV5-1|NA|NA
TGCGCCAGCACCCTGGAAGGGGCCTATGGCTACACCTTC
CASTLEGAYGYTF
>TRBJ2-7|TRBV7-9|NA|NA
TGTGCCAGCAGCTTACGACGTGACAGTGTAGGCGAGCAGTACTTC
CASSLRRDSVGEQYF
>TRBJ2-7|TRBV10-2|TRBD1|NA
TGCGCCAGTCGACAGGGTAACACCTACGAGCAGTACTTC
CASRQGNTYEQYF
>TRBJ2-5|TRBV5-1|NA|NA
TGCGCCAGCAGCTTAGCAGGAAAAGAGACCCAGTACTTC
CASSLAGKETQYF
>TRBJ2-6|TRBV4-1|NA|NA
TGCGCCAGCAGCCAAGATGTGGGGCTTCCGGCTGGGGCCAACGTCCTGACTTTC
CASSQDVGLPAGANVLTF
>TRBJ1-3|TRBV4-2|NA|few
TGTGCCAGCAGCCAAGCAGATCAGGGGCTCTCTGGAAACACCATATATTTT
CASSQADQGLSGNTIYF
>TRBJ1-1|TRBV4-1|NA|NA
TGCGCCAGCAGCCAAGATGGCAACACTGAAGCTTTCTTT
CASSQDGNTEAFF
>TRBJ2-3|TRBV7-9|TRBD2|NA
TGTGCCAGCAGCTTAGCCACTAGCGGGAGCACAGATACGCAGTATTTT
CASSLATSGSTDTQYF
>TRBJ2-4|TRBV30|TRBD1|once
TGTGCCTGGACCACAGGGGTTCGCAACATTCAGTACTTC
CAWTTGVRNIQYF
>TRBJ1-2|TRBV15|NA|NA
TGTGCCACCAGCAGTCATATCCGGGGAAGCTATGGCTACACCTTC
CATSSHIRGSYGYTF
>TRBJ2-7|TRBV11-2|NA|few
TGTGCCAGCAGCTTAGCCAACTACGAGCAGTACTTC
CASSLANYEQYF
>TRBJ1-1|TRBV4-1|NA|NA
TGCGCCAGCAGCCAAGTCCGTGCTAGGCAGAACACTGAAGCTTTCTTT
CASSQVRARQNTEAFF
>TRBJ2-2|TRBV11-2|NA|few
TGTGCCAGCAGCTTGACGCGGGACGCCCGGGGGGAGCTGTTTTTT
CASSLTRDARGELFF
>TRBJ2-5|TRBV28|NA|NA
TGTGCCAGCGGCGGCCGCCAAGAGACCCAGTACTTC
CASGGRQETQYF
>TRBJ1-2|TRBV7-2|NA|NA
TGTGCCAGCAGCTTAGTCGAGGGCGATGGCTACACCTTC
CASSLVEGDGYTF
>TRBJ2-3|TRBV28|TRBD2|NA
TGTGCCAGCACCCCGCCTGGCGGGAGTTGGGCAGATACGCAGTATTTT
CASTPPGGSWADTQYF
>TRBJ1-2|TRBV7-9|TRBD1|NA
TGTGCCAGCAGCTCCGACAGGGGGGGCTATGGCTACACCTTC
CASSSDRGGYGYTF
>TRBJ2-1|TRBV9|NA|NA
TGTGCCAGCAGCGTAGGAGGGGGGGCTAGCGGTTCCAATGAGCAGTTCTTC
CASSVGGGASGSNEQFF
>TRBJ2-7|TRBV5-1|NA|NA
TGCGCCAGCAGCTTGGTGTTGAGCTCCTACGAGCAGTACTTC
CASSLVLSSYEQYF
>TRBJ1-5|TRBV7-8|NA|few
TGTGCCAGCAGCTTATCCCGGGGCAATCAGCCCCAGCATTTT
CASSLSRGNQPQHF
>TRBJ2-4|TRBV19|NA|NA
TGTGCCAGTAGTATTTTAGGACAGCTCCTAGCCAAAAACATTCAGTACTTC
CASSILGQLLAKNIQYF
>TRBJ1-5|TRBV2|NA|NA
TGTGCCAGCAGGGAAGACAGGTCAAGCAATCAGCCCCAGCATTTT
CASREDRSSNQPQHF
>TRBJ1-1|TRBV13|NA|NA
TGTGCCAGCAGCTTAGGAGAGGGTCAGAGTGCTTTCTTT
CASSLGEGQSAFF
>TRBJ1-5|TRBV11-2|NA|NA
TGTGCCAGCAGCTTAGGGCCAAGCAATCAGCCCCAGCATTTT
CASSLGPSNQPQHF
>TRBJ2-1|TRBV7-9|TRBD1|NA
TGTGCCAGCCGGGACAGGGGGAAAGGATCCTACAATGAGCAGTTCTTC
CASRDRGKGSYNEQFF